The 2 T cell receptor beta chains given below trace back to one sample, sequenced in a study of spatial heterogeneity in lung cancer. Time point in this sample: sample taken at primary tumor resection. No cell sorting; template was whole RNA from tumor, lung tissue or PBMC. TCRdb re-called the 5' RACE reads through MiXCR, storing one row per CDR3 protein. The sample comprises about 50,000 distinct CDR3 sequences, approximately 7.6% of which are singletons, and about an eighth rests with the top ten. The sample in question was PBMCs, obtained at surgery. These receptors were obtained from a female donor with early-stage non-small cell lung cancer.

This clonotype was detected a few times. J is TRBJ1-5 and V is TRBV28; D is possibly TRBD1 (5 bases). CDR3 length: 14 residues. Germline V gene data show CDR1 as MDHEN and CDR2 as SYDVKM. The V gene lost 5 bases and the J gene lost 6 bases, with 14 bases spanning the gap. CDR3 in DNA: TGTGCCAGCAGTCGGGGGGTTGGTACTCAGCCCCAGCATTTT. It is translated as CASSRGVGTQPQHF. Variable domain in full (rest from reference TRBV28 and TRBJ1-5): DVKVTQSSRYLVKRTGEKVFLECVQDMDHENMFWYRQDPGLGLRLIYFSYDVKMKEKGDIPEGYSVSREKKERFSLILESASTNQTSMYLCASSRGVGTQPQHFGDGTRLSIL.

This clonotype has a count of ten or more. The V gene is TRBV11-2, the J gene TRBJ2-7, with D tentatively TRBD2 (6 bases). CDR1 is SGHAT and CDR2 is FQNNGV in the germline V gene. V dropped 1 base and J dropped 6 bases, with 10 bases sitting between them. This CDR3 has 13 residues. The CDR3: CASSLGGVGEQYF. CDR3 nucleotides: TGTGCCAGCAGCTTAGGGGGGGTCGGCGAGCAGTACTTC. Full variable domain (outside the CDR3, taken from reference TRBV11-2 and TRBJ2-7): EAGVAQSPRYKIIEKRQSVAFWCNPISGHATLYWYQQILGQGPKLLIQFQNNGVVDDSQLPKDRFSAERLKGVDSTLKIQPAKLEDSAVYLCASSLGGVGEQYFGPGTRLTVT.